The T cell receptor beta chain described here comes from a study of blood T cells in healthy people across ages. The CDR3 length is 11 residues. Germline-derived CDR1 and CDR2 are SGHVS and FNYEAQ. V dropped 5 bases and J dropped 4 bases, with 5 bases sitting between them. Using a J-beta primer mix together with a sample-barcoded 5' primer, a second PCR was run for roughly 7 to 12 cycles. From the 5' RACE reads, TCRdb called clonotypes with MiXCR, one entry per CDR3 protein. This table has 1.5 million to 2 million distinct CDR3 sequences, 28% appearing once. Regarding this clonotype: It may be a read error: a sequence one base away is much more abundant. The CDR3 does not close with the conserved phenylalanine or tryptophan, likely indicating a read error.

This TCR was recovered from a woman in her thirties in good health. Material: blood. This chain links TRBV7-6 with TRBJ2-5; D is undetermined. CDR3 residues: CASSQSETQYC. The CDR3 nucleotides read TGTGCCAGCAGCCAATCAGAGACCCAGTACTGC.